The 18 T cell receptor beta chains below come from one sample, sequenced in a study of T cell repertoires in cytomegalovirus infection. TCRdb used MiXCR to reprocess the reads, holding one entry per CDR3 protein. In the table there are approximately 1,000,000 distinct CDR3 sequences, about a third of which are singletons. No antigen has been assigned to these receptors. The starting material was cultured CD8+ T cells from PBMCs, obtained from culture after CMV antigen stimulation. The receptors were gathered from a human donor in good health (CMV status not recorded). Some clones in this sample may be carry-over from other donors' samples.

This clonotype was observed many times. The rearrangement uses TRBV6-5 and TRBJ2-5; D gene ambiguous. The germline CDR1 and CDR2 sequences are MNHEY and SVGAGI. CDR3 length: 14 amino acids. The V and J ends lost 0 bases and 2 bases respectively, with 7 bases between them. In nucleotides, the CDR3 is TGTGCCAGCAGTTACTCGGGCAGGCAAGAGACCCAGTACTTC. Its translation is CASSYSGRQETQYF.

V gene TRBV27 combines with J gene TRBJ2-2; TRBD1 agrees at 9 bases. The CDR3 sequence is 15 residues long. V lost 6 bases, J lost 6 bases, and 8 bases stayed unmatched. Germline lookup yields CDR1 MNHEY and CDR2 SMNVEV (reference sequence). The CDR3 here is CASRPGTGRAGELFF. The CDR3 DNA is TGTGCCAGCAGGCCCGGGACAGGGAGGGCCGGGGAGCTGTTTTTT.

CDR3 bases: TGCAGTGCTAGAGCCCAGCGGGGCTCCTACAATGAGCAGTTCTTC. Its translation: CSARAQRGSYNEQFF. V gene TRBV20-1 combines with J gene TRBJ2-1; 7 bases match TRBD2. The CDR3 runs 15 residues. The germline V gene encodes CDR1 DFQATT and CDR2 SNEGSKA (reference sequence). With 1 base clipped from V and 0 bases from J, the junction kept 3 bases outside the gene matches.

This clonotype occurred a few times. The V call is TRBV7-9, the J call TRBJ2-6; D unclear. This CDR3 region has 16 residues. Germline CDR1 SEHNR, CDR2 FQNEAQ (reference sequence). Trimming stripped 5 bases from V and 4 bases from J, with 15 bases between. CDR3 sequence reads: CASSVPAADGANVLTF. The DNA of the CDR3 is TGTGCCAGCAGCGTTCCAGCAGCCGACGGGGCCAACGTCCTGACTTTC.

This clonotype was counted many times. The CDR3 nucleotides are TGTGCCAGCAGCTTGGGACCTGGCTACGAGCAGTACGTC. Protein: CASSLGPGYEQYV. This chain uses TRBV7-2 with TRBJ2-7, with D possibly called TRBD1 or TRBD2 (5 bases each). The CDR3 extends over 13 amino acids. The germline V gene has CDR1 SGHTA and CDR2 FQGNSA. V lost 3 bases and J lost 3, with 9 bases in between.

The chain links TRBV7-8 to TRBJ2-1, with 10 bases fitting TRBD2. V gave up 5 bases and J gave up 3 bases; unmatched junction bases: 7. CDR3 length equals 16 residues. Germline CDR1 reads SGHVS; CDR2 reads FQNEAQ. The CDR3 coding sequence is TGTGCCAGCAGCCCCCCGGGACTAGCGTTCTACAATGAGCAGTTCTTC. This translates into CASSPPGLAFYNEQFF.

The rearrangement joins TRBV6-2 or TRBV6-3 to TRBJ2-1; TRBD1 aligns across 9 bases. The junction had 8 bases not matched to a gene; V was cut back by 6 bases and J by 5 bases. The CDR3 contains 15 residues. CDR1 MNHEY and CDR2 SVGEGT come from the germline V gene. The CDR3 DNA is TGTGCCAGCAGGGGAGGACAGGGGCGGAACAATGAGCAGTTCTTC. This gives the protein CASRGGQGRNNEQFF.

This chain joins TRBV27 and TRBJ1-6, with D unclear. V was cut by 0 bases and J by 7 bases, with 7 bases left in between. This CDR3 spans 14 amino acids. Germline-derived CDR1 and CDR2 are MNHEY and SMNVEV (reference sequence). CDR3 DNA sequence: TGTGCCAGCAGTTTATCGAGTAGAAATTCACCCCTCCACTTT. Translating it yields CASSLSSRNSPLHF.

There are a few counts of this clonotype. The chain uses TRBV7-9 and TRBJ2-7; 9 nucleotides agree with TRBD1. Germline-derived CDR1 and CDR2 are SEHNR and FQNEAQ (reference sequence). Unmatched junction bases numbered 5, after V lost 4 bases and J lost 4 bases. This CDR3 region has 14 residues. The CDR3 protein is CASSSAGTGYEQYV. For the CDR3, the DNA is TGTGCCAGCAGCTCGGCCGGGACAGGGTACGAGCAGTACGTC.

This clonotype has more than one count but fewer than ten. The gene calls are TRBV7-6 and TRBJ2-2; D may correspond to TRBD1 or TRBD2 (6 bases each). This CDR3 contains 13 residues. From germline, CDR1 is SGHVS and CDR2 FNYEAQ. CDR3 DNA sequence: TGTGCGGGGAAGGGGGGGAACACCGGGGAGCTGTTTTTT. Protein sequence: CAGKGGNTGELFF.

The CDR3 sequence is CASSLLAGGRSYNEQFF. Written as DNA, the CDR3 is TGTGCCAGCAGTTTGCTAGCGGGGGGGCGGTCCTACAATGAGCAGTTCTTC. The V call is TRBV27, the J call TRBJ2-1; TRBD2 matches 12 bases. CDR1 is MNHEY and CDR2 is SMNVEV in the germline V gene (reference sequence). Trimming cost V 3 bases and J 1 base; bases outside gene matches: 4. The CDR3 runs 17 residues.

The chain's CDR3 is CATAQWTTGELFF. CDR3 DNA sequence: TGTGCCACCGCACAGTGGACCACCGGGGAGCTGTTTTTT. V is TRBV19 and J is TRBJ2-2, with D hard to call. Trimming took 10 bases from V and 4 from J, leaving 13 bases between them. The CDR3 loop spans 13 amino acids. Germline loops: CDR1 LNHDA, CDR2 SQIVND (reference sequence).

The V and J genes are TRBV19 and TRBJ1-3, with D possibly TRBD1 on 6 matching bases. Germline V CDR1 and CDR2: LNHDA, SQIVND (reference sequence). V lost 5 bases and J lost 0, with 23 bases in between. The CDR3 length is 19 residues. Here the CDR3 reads CASSSSDSYTNDSGNTIYF. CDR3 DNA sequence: TGTGCCAGTAGTTCATCGGACAGCTATACCAATGACTCTGGAAACACCATATATTTT.

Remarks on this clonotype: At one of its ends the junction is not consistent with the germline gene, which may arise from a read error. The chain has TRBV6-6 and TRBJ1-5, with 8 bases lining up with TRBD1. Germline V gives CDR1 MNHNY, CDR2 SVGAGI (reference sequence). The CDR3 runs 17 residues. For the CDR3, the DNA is TGTGCCAGCAGTTACTCTCCGGGACAGGAGGGGAGTCAGCTCCAGCATTTT. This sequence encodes CASSYSPGQEGSQLQHF.

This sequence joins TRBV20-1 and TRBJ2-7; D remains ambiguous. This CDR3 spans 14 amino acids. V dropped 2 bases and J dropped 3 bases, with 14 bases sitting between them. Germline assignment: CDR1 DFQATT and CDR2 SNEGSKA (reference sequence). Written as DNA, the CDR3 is TGCAGTGCTAGACCCTTGGCTGGTTTCTACGAGCAGTACTTC. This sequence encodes CSARPLAGFYEQYF.

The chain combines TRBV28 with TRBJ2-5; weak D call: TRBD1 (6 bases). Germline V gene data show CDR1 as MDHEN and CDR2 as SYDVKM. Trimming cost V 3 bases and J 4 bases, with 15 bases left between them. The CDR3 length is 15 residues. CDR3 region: CASSLDSGYGETQYF. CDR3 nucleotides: TGTGCCAGCAGTTTGGACAGTGGTTATGGAGAGACCCAGTACTTC.

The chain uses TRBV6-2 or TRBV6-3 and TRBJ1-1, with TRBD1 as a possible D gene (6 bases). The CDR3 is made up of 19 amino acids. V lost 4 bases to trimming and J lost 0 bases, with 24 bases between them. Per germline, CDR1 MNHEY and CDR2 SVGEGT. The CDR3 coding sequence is TGTGCCAGCAGTTCCCTAAGCCCGGGGCCAGAGGGGGTGAACACTGAAGCTTTCTTT. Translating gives CASSSLSPGPEGVNTEAFF.

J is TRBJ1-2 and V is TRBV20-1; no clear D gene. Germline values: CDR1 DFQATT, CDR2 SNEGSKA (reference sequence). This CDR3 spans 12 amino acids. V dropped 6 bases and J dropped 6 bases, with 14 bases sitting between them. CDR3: CSAAGEGHGYTF. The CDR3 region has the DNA TGCAGTGCAGCCGGCGAGGGCCATGGCTACACCTTC.